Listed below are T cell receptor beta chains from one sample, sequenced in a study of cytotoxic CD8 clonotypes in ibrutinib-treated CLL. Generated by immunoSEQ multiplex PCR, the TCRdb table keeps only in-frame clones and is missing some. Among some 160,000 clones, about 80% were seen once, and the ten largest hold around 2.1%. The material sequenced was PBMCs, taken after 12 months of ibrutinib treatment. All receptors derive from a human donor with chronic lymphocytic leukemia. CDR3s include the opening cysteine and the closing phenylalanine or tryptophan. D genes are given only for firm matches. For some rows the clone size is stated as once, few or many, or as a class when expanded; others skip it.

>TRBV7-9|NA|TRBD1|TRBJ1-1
CASSSPRVDRGGNTEAFF
TGTGCCAGCAGCTCCCCTAGGGTGGACAGGGGGGGGAACACTGAAGCTTTCTTT
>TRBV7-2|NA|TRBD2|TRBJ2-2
CASSSTGTTNTGELFF
TGTGCCAGCAGCTCTACCGGGACTACGAACACCGGGGAGCTGTTTTTT
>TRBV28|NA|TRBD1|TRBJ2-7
CASRTSGTGFVAEQYF
TGTGCCAGCAGGACCTCCGGGACAGGGTTCGTGGCCGAGCAGTACTTC
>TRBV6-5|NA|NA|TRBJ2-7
CASRRGRDYEQYF
TGTGCCAGCCGCCGAGGACGGGACTACGAGCAGTACTTC
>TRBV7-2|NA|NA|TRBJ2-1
CASSLGRSYNEQFF
TGTGCCAGCAGCCTGGGACGGTCCTACAATGAGCAGTTCTTC
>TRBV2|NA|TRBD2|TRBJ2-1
CASMGTSGGVYNEQFF
TGTGCCAGCATGGGGACTAGCGGGGGGGTCTACAATGAGCAGTTCTTC
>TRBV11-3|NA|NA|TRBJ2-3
CASSLRDAGDTQYF
TGTGCCAGCAGCTTGAGGGATGCGGGAGATACGCAGTATTTT
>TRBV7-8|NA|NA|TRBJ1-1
CASSPGVGGLNTEAFF
TGTGCCAGCAGCCCCGGGGTAGGGGGATTGAACACTGAAGCTTTCTTT
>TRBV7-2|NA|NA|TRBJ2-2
CASSTKVSNRNTGELFF
TGTGCCAGCAGCACAAAGGTCTCGAACCGGAACACCGGGGAGCTGTTTTTT
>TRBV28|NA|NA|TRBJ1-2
CASSSDPSRDYGYTF
TGTGCCAGCAGTTCCGACCCATCCCGCGACTATGGCTACACCTTC
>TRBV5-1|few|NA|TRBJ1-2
CASSLGNRDYGYTF
TGCGCCAGCAGCTTGGGAAACAGGGACTATGGCTACACCTTC
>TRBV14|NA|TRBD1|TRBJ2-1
CASSQANYRDRGWYEQFF
TGTGCCAGCAGCCAAGCTAATTACCGGGACAGGGGCTGGTATGAGCAGTTCTTC
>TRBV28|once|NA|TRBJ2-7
CASSLTLGEQYF
TGTGCCAGCAGTCTGACCCTAGGCGAGCAGTACTTC
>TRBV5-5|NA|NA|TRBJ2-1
CASREGGTYNEQFF
TGTGCCAGCAGGGAGGGAGGTACCTACAATGAGCAGTTCTTC
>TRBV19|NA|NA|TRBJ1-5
CASSIAGFPHF
TGTGCCAGTAGTATAGCAGGGTTCCCGCATTTT
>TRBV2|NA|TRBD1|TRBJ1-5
CASKRTGGLGQPQHF
TGTGCCAGCAAGAGGACAGGGGGCCTGGGACAGCCCCAGCATTTT
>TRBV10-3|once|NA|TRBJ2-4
CAISDLSGLKNIQYF
TGTGCCATCAGTGATTTGAGCGGGTTAAAAAACATTCAGTACTTC
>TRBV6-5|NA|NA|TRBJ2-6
CATKITTSGANVLTF
TGTGCCACCAAAATCACTACCTCGGGGGCCAACGTCCTGACTTTC
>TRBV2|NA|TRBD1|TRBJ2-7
CASQGQGGSYEQYF
TGTGCCAGCCAGGGACAGGGGGGTTCCTACGAGCAGTACTTC
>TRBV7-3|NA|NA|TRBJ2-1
CASSFPQGRSNEQFF
TGTGCCAGCAGCTTTCCGCAGGGCCGAAGCAATGAGCAGTTCTTC
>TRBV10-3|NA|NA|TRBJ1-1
CAISQTDLNTEAFF
TGTGCCATCAGCCAGACAGATCTGAACACTGAAGCTTTCTTT
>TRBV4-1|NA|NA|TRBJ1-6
CASSHGFTGNSPLHF
TGCGCCAGCAGCCATGGATTTACAGGGAATTCACCCCTCCACTTT
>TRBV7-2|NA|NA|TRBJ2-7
CASSFGEKRMYEQYF
TGTGCCAGCAGCTTTGGGGAAAAAAGGATGTACGAGCAGTACTTC
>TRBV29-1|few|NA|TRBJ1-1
CSVTRRENTEAFF
TGCAGCGTCACCAGACGGGAGAACACTGAAGCTTTCTTT
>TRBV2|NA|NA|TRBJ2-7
CASSVPYEQYF
TGTGCCAGCAGTGTCCCTTACGAGCAGTACTTC
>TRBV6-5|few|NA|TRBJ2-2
CASSYSAGELFF
TGTGCCAGCAGTTACTCGGCCGGGGAGCTGTTTTTT
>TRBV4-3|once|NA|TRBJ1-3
CASSQDTGNTIYF
TGCGCCAGCAGCCAAGATACGGGGAACACCATATATTTT
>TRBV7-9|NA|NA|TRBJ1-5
CASSFNNQPQHF
TGTGCCAGCAGCTTTAACAATCAGCCCCAGCATTTT
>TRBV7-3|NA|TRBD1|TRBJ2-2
CASSFQPTGSGELFF
TGTGCCAGCAGCTTCCAACCGACAGGGTCCGGGGAGCTGTTTTTT
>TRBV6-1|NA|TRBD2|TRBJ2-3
CAINRARGVDTQYF
TGTGCCATCAATCGGGCGCGGGGGGTAGATACGCAGTATTTT
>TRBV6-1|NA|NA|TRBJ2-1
CASSESSRGEQFF
TGTGCCAGCAGTGAGTCATCCCGGGGCGAGCAGTTCTTC
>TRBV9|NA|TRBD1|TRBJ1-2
CASSPGTGGNYGYTF
TGTGCCAGCAGCCCCGGGACAGGGGGCAATTATGGCTACACCTTC
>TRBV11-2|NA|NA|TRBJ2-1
CASSLYVATDEQFF
TGTGCCAGCAGCTTATACGTAGCGACAGATGAGCAGTTCTTC
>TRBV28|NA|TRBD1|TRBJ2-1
CASNPSGTALYNEQFF
TGTGCCAGCAATCCTTCCGGGACAGCCCTCTACAATGAGCAGTTCTTC
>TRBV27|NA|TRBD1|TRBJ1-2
CASSSFPGTGGIYGYTF
TGTGCCAGCAGTTCGTTCCCCGGGACAGGGGGCATCTATGGCTACACCTTC
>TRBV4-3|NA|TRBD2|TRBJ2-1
CASSQDWSPGTSGTAGDEQFF
TGCGCCAGCAGCCAAGATTGGAGTCCCGGGACTAGCGGGACTGCGGGAGATGAGCAGTTCTTC
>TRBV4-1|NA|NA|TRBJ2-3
CASSHQGKVADTQYF
TGCGCCAGCAGCCATCAAGGAAAAGTTGCAGATACGCAGTATTTT
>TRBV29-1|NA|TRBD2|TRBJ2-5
CSVESVGGEETQYF
TGCAGCGTTGAAAGTGTTGGGGGGGAGGAGACCCAGTACTTC
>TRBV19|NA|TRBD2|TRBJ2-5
CASSIWAGGGETQYF
TGTGCCAGTAGTATATGGGCGGGAGGGGGAGAGACCCAGTACTTC
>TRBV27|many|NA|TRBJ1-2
CASTSMGTNYGYTF
TGTGCCAGCACTTCGATGGGGACTAACTATGGCTACACCTTC
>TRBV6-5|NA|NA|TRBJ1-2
CASSRQDHYGYTF
TGTGCCAGCAGTCGACAGGACCACTATGGCTACACCTTC
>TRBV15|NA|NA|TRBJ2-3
CATSIGTESQYF
TGTGCCACCAGCATAGGGACGGAGTCGCAGTATTTT
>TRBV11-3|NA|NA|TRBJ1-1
CASSHSLNTEAFF
TGTGCCAGCAGCCACTCGTTGAACACTGAAGCTTTCTTT
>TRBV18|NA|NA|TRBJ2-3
CASSPPERDTQYF
TGTGCCAGCTCACCACCGGAGAGAGATACGCAGTATTTT
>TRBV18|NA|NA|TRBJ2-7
CASSPPQGLYEQYF
TGTGCCAGCTCACCACCACAGGGTTTGTACGAGCAGTACTTC
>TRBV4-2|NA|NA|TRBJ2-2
CASSPAPAARVNRGELFF
TGTGCCAGCAGCCCCGCCCCGGCAGCGCGCGTTAATCGCGGGGAGCTGTTTTTT
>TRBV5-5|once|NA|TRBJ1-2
CAIPSPRGHGYTF
TGTGCCATCCCATCCCCCAGGGGCCATGGCTACACCTTC
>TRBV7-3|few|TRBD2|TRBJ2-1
CASSLTSGSNEQFF
TGTGCCAGCAGCTTAACTAGCGGGAGCAATGAGCAGTTCTTC
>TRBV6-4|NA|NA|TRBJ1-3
CASRDRRTGQNSGNTIYF
TGTGCCAGCAGAGACAGACGGACGGGTCAAAACTCTGGAAACACCATATATTTT
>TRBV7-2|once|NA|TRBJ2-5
CASSLLLRETQYF
TGTGCCAGCAGCTTATTATTGAGGGAGACCCAGTACTTC